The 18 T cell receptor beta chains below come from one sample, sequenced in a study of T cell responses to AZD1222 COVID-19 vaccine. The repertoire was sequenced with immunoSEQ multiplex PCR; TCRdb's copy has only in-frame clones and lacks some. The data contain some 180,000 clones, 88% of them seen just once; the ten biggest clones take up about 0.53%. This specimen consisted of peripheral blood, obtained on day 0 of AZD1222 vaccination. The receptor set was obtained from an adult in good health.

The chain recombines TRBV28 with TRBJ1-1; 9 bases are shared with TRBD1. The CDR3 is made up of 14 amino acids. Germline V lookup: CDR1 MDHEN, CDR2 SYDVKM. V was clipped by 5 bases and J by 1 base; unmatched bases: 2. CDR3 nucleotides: TGTGCCAGCAGTGTGACAGGGGGGAACACTGAAGCTTTCTTT. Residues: CASSVTGGNTEAFF. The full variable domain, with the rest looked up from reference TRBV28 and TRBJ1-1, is DVKVTQSSRYLVKRTGEKVFLECVQDMDHENMFWYRQDPGLGLRLIYFSYDVKMKEKGDIPEGYSVSREKKERFSLILESASTNQTSMYLCASSVTGGNTEAFFGQGTRLTVV.

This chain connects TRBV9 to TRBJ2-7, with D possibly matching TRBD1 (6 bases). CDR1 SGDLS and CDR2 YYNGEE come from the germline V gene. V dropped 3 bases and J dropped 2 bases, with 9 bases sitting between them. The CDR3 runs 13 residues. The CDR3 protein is CASSGAGAYEQYF. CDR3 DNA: TGTGCCAGCAGCGGGGCAGGGGCCTACGAGCAGTACTTC.

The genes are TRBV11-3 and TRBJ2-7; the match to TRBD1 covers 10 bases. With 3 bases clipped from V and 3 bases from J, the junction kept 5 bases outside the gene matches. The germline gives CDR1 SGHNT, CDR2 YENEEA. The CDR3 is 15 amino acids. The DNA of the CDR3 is TGTGCCAGCAGCTTGTCCGGGACAGGGGACTACGAGCAGTACTTC. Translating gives CASSLSGTGDYEQYF.

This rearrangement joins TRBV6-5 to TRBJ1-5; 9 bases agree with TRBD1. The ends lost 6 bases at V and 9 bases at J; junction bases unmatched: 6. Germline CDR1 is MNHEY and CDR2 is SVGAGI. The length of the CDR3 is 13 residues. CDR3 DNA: TGTGCCAGCAGGGGACAGGGAGAGGGGCCCCAGCATTTT. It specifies CASRGQGEGPQHF.

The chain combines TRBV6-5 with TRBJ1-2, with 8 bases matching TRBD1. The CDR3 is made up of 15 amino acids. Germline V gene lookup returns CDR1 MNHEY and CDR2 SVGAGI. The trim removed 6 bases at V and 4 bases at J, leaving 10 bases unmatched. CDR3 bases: TGTGCCAGCAGCCGAACCGGACAGGGCCGCTATGGCTACACCTTC. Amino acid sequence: CASSRTGQGRYGYTF.

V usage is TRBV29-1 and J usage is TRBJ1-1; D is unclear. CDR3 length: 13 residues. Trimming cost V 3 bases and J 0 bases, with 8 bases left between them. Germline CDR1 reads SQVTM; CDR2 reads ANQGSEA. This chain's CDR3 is CSVERPMNTEAFF. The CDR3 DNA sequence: TGCAGCGTTGAGAGGCCCATGAACACTGAAGCTTTCTTT.

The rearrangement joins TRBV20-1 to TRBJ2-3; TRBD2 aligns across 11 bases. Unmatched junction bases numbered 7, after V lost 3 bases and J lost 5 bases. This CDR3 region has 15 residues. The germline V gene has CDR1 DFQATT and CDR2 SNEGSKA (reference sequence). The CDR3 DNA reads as TGCAGTGCTAGTAAACTAGCGGGAGCGAGAGATACGCAGTATTTT. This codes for CSASKLAGARDTQYF.

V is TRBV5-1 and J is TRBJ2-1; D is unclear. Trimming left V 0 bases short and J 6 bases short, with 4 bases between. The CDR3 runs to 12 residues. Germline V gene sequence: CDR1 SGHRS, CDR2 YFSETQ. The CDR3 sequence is CASSLVRNEQFF. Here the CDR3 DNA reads TGCGCCAGCAGCTTGGTCCGCAATGAGCAGTTCTTC. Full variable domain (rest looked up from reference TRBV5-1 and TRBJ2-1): KAGVTQTPRYLIKTRGQQVTLSCSPISGHRSVSWYQQTPGQGLQFLFEYFSETQRNKGNFPGRFSGRQFSNSRSEMNVSTLELGDSALYLCASSLVRNEQFFGPGTRLTVL.

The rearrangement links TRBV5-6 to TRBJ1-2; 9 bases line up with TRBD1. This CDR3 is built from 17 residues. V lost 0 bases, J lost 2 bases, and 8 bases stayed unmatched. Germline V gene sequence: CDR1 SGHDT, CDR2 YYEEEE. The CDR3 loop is CASSLAGQGAYNYGYTF. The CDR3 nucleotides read TGTGCCAGCAGCTTGGCGGGACAGGGTGCCTACAACTATGGCTACACCTTC. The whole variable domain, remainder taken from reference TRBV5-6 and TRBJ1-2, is DAGVTQSPTHLIKTRGQQVTLRCSPKSGHDTVSWYQQALGQGPQFIFQYYEEEERQRGNFPDRFSGHQFPNYSSELNVNALLLGDSALYLCASSLAGQGAYNYGYTFGSGTRLTVV.

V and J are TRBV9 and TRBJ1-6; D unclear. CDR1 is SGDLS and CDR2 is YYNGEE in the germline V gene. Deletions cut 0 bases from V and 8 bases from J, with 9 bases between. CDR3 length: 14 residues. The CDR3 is CASSVGTRDSPLHF. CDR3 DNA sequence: TGTGCCAGCAGCGTAGGAACGAGGGATTCACCCCTCCACTTT.

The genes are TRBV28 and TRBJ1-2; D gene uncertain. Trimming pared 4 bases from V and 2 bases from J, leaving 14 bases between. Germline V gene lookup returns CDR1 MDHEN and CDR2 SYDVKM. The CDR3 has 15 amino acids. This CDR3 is CASSSLGSQNYGYTF. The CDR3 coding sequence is TGTGCCAGCAGTTCCCTTGGGAGCCAGAACTATGGCTACACCTTC.

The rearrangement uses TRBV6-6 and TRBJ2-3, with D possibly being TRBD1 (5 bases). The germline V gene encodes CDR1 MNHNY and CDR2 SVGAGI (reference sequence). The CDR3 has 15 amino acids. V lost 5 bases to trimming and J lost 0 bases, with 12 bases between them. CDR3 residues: CASSPWTISTDTQYF. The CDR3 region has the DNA TGTGCCAGCAGTCCTTGGACAATAAGCACAGATACGCAGTATTTT.

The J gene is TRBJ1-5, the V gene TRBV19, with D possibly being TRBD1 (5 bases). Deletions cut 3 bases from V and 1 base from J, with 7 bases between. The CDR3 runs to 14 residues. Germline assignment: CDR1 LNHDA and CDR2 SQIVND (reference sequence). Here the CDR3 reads CASSIRGSNQPQHF. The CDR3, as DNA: TGTGCCAGTAGTATCCGGGGGAGCAATCAGCCCCAGCATTTT.

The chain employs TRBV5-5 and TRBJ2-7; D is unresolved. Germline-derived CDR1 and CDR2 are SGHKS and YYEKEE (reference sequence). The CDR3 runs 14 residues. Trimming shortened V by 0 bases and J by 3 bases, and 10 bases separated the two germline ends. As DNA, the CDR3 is TGTGCCAGCAGCTTGGTGGGGATGAGCTACGAGCAGTACTTC. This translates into CASSLVGMSYEQYF.

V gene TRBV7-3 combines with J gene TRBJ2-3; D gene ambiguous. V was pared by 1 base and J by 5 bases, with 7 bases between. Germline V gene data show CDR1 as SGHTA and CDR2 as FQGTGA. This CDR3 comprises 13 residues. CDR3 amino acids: CASSLNPVDTQYF. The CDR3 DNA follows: TGTGCCAGCAGCTTAAATCCGGTAGATACGCAGTATTTT.

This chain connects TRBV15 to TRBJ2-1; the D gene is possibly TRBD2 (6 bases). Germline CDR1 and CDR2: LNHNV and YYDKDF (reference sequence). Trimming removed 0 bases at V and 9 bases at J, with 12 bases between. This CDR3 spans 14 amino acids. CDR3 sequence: CATSREWIAVEQFF. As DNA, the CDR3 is TGTGCCACCAGCAGAGAATGGATAGCGGTTGAGCAGTTCTTC.

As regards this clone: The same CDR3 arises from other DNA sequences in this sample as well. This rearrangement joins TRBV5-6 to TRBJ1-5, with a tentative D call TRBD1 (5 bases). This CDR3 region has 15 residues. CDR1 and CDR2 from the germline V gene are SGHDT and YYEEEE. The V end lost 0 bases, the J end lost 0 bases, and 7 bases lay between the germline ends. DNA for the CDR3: TGTGCCAGCAGCTTGGGACAGCTTAGCAATCAGCCCCAGCATTTT. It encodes CASSLGQLSNQPQHF. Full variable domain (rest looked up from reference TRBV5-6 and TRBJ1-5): DAGVTQSPTHLIKTRGQQVTLRCSPKSGHDTVSWYQQALGQGPQFIFQYYEEEERQRGNFPDRFSGHQFPNYSSELNVNALLLGDSALYLCASSLGQLSNQPQHFGDGTRLSIL.

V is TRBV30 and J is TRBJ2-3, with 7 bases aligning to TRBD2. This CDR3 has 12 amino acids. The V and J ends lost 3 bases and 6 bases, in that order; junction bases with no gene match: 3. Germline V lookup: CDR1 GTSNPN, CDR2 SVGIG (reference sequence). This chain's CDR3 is CAWSPGGDTQYF. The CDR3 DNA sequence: TGTGCCTGGAGCCCCGGGGGGGATACGCAGTATTTT.